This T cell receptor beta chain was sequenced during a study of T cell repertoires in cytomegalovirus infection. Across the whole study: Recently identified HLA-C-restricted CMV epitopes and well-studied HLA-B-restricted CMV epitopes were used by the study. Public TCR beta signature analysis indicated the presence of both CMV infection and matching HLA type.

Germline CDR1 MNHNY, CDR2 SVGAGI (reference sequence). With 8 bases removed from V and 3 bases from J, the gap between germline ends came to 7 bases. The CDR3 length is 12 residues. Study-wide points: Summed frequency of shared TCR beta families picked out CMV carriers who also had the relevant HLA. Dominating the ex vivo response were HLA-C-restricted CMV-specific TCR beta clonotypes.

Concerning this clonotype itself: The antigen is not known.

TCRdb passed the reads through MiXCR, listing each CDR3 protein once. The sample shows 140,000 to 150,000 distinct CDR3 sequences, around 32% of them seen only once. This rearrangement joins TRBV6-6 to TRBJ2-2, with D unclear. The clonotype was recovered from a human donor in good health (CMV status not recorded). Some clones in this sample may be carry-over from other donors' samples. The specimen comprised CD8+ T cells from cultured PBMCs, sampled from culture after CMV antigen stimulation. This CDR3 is CASLLDTGELFF. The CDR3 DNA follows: TGTGCCAGCCTACTTGACACCGGGGAGCTGTTTTTT.